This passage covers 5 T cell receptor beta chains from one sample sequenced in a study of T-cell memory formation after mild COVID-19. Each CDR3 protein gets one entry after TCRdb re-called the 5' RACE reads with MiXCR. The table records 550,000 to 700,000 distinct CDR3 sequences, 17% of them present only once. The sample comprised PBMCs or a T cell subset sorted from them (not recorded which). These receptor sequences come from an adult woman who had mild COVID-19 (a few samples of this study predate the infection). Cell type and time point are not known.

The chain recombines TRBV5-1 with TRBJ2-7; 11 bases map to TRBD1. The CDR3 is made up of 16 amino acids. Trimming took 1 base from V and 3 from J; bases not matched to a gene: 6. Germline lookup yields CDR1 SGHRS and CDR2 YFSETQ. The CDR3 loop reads CASSLTTGTGGYEQYF. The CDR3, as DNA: TGCGCCAGCAGCTTGACAACCGGGACAGGGGGCTACGAGCAGTACTTC. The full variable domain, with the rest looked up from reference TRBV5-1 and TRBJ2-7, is KAGVTQTPRYLIKTRGQQVTLSCSPISGHRSVSWYQQTPGQGLQFLFEYFSETQRNKGNFPGRFSGRQFSNSRSEMNVSTLELGDSALYLCASSLTTGTGGYEQYFGPGTRLTVT.

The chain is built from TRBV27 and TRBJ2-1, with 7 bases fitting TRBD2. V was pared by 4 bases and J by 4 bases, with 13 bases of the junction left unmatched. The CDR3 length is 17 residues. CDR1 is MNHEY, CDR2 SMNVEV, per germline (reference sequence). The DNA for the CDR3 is TGTGCCAGCAGTTATGCGACTAGCCCGAAACTTTACAATGAGCAGTTCTTC. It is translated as CASSYATSPKLYNEQFF.

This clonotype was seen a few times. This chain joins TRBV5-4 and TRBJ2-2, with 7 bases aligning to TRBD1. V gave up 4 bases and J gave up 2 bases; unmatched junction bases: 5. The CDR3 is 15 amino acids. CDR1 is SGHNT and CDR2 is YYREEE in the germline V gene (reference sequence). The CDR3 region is CASSARDRNTGELFF. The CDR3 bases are TGTGCCAGCAGCGCCCGGGACAGAAACACCGGGGAGCTGTTTTTT.

Here the CDR3 reads CASSLGQGPQTLHF. CDR3 sequence (DNA): TGTGCCAGCAGTTTAGGTCAGGGGCCCCAAACCCTCCACTTT. The chain is built from TRBV27 and TRBJ1-6; TRBD1 might be the D (6 bases). CDR3 length: 14 residues. Germline V gene sequence: CDR1 MNHEY, CDR2 SMNVEV (reference sequence). Trimming cost V 2 bases and J 14 bases, with 16 bases left between them.

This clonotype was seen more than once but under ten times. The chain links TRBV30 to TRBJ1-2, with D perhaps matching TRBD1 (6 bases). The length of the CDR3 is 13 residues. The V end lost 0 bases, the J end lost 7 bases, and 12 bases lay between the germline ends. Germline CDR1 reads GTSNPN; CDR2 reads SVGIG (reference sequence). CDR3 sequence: CAWSVPGHAGYTF. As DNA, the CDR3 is TGTGCCTGGAGTGTTCCGGGACACGCTGGCTACACCTTC. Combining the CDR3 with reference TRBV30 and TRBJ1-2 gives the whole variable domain SQTIHQWPATLVQPVGSPLSLECTVEGTSNPNLYWYRQAAGRGLQLLFYSVGIGQISSEVPQNLSASRPQDRQFILSSKKLLLSDSGFYLCAWSVPGHAGYTFGSGTRLTVV.